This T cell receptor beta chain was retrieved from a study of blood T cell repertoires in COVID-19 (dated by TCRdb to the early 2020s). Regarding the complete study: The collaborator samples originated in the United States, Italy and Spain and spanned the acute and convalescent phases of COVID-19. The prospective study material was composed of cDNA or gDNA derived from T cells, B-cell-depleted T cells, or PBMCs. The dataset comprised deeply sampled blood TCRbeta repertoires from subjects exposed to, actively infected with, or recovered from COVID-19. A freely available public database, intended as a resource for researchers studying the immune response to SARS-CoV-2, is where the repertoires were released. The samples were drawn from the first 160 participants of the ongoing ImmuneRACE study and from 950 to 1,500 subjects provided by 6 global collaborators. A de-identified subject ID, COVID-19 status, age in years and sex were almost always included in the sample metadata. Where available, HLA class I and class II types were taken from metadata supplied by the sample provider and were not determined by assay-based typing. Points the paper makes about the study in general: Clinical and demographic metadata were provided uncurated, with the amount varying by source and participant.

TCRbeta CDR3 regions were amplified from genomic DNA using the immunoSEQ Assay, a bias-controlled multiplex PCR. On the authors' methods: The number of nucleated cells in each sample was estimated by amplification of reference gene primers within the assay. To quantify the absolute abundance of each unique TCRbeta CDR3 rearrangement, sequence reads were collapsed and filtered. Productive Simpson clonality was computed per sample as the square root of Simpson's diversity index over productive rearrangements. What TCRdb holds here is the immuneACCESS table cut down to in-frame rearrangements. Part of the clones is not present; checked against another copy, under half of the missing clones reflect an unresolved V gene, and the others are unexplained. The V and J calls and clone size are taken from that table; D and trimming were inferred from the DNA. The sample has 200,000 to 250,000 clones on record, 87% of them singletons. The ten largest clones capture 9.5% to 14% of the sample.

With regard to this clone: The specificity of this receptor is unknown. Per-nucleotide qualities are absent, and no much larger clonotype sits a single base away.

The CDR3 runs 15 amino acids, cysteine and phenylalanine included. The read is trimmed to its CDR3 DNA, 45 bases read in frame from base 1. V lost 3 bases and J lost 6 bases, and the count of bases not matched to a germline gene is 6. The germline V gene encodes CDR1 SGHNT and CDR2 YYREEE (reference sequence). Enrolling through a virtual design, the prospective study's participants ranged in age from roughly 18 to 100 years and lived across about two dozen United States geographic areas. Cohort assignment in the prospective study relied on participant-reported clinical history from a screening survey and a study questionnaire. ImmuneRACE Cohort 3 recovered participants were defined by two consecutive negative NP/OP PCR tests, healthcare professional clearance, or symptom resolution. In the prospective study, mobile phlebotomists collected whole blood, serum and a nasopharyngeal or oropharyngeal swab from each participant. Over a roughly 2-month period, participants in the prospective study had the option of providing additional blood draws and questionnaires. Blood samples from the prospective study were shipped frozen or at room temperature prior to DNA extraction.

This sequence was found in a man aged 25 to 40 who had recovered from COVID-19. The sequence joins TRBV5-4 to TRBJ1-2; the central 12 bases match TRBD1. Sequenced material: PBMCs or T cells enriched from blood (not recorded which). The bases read TGTGCCAGCAGCTCCCGGGACAGGGGGCTAGATGGCTACACCTTC. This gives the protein CASSSRDRGLDGYTF.